This T cell receptor (beta chain) stems from a study of cytomegalovirus exposure and HLA in healthy donors. General study points: HLA allele associations emerged for 15,000 to 20,000 TCR beta sequences in a later analysis, at 0.05 false discovery rate. The authors considered a cluster of highly shared sequence variants likely to be a sequencing artifact. On later analysis, the bulk of CMV-associated TCR beta chains appeared to be HLA-restricted.

Use of 60 Vbeta and 13 Jbeta primers characterized the PCR. Only in-frame clones appear in the TCRdb table, and some are missing; sequencing was by immunoSEQ multiplex PCR. The sample contains 130,000 or so clones, roughly 9.6% of which appear only once. On this clone: Its antigen is unknown.

The sequencing sample was made of PBMCs. This receptor was identified in a woman aged 40-49 years in good health and CMV-seropositive.

CDR3 nucleotides: TGTGCCAGCAGCCTCGGGACAGGAGACACCGGGGAGCTGTTTTTT. Translating it yields CASSLGTGDTGELFF. V and J are TRBV7-9 and TRBJ2-2, with TRBD1 identical over 8 bases. This CDR3 is 15 amino acids long. V lost 5 bases to trimming and J lost 3 bases; unmatched junction nucleotides: 5. Germline values: CDR1 SEHNR, CDR2 FQNEAQ (reference sequence).